This TCR beta chain was found in a study of cytomegalovirus exposure and HLA in healthy donors. General study points: Most of the CMV-associated TCR beta chains (in a later analysis) appeared to be HLA-restricted. Rarity held for most TCR sequences, but there were some public TCRs that occurred in many donors.

The PCR had 60 Vbeta and 13 Jbeta primers. The repertoire was sequenced with immunoSEQ multiplex PCR; TCRdb's copy has only in-frame clones and lacks some. In the table there are 150,000 to 190,000 clones, around 82% of which are singletons. V was clipped by 4 bases and J by 7 bases; unmatched bases: 9. The V gene's germline CDR1 is LGHNA and CDR2 YSLEER. The CDR3 runs to 15 residues. As concerns this clone: Antigen specificity is unknown.

The V call is TRBV4-3, the J call TRBJ1-2; 10 bases are a match to TRBD1. The sequence derives from a woman aged 50 to 65 in good health and CMV-seropositive. The source material was PBMCs. In DNA form, the CDR3 reads TGCGCCAGCAGCCGAGGGACAGGGGTGGCAGGTGGCTACACCTTC. It yields the protein CASSRGTGVAGGYTF.